The sequence of this T cell receptor (beta chain) was determined in a study of blood T cell repertoires in COVID-19. Across the whole study: T cells, B-cell-depleted T cells, or PBMCs supplied cDNA or gDNA.

The CDR3 sequence is 14 residues long. Deletions cut 7 bases from V and 7 bases from J, with 17 bases between. Per germline, CDR1 SEHNR and CDR2 FQNEAQ (reference sequence). Produced via immunoSEQ multiplex PCR; TCRdb's table is partial and in-frame only. The sample holds over 250,000 clones, around 89% seen once. Seattle-derived patients entered the study during active infection and were followed longitudinally. The V gene is TRBV7-9, the J gene TRBJ2-1; tentatively, D is TRBD2 (6 bases). The TCR sequence derives from a woman between 45 and 60 years old with COVID-19, enrolled during active disease. Source material: peripheral blood. This chain's CDR3 is CASTLSIRENEQFF. Written as DNA, the CDR3 is TGTGCCAGCACCCTCTCCATACGGGAGAATGAGCAGTTCTTC. Variable domain in full (rest from reference TRBV7-9 and TRBJ2-1): DTGVSQNPRHKITKRGQNVTFRCDPISEHNRLYWYRQTLGQGPEFLTYFQNEAQLEKSRLLSDRFSAERPKGSFSTLEIQRTEQGDSAMYLCASTLSIRENEQFFGPGTRLTVL.